These 5 T cell receptor beta chains were sequenced from one sample in a study of breast tumors, draining lymph nodes, adjacent tissues. MiXCR was run by TCRdb on the multiplex PCR reads, yielding one entry per CDR3 protein. The sample yields approximately 31,000 distinct CDR3 sequences, about 63% seen once. The specimen was breast tumor tissue. Receptor source: a female donor with breast cancer. Some clones in this sample may be carry-over from other donors' samples.

This clonotype is medium-sized in the sample. This sequence joins TRBV20-1 and TRBJ1-3; no firm D call. Germline values: CDR1 DFQATT, CDR2 SNEGSKA (reference sequence). The CDR3 runs 11 residues. The V and J ends lost 1 base and 8 bases respectively, with 6 bases between them. This CDR3 is CSARAQYTIYF. Here the CDR3 DNA reads TGCAGTGCTAGAGCCCAGTACACCATATATTTT.

This clonotype was seen more than once but under ten times. A read error may produce the germline difference seen at one junction end. The rearrangement links TRBV20-1 to TRBJ1-2; maybe TRBD1 (5 bases). This CDR3 contains 13 residues. Germline CDR1 reads DFQATT; CDR2 reads SNEGSKA (reference sequence). CDR3 residues: CSARLGDNYAYTF. CDR3 in DNA: TGCAGTGCTAGACTAGGGGATAACTATGCCTACACCTTC.

This rearrangement joins TRBV10-3 to TRBJ1-5, with 7 bases identical to TRBD1. The CDR3 is 16 amino acids. Germline values: CDR1 ENHRY, CDR2 SYGVKD. V shed 3 bases, J shed 1 base, and the junction held 6 bases outside the gene matches. The CDR3 coding sequence is TGTGCCATCAGTGACACGACAGGGTACAGCAATCAGCCCCAGCATTTT. As protein: CAISDTTGYSNQPQHF.

The rearrangement uses TRBV10-3 and TRBJ2-5; 8 bases are a match to TRBD1. Germline-derived CDR1 and CDR2 are ENHRY and SYGVKD. CDR3 length: 12 residues. Trimming took 11 bases from V and 2 from J; bases not matched to a gene: 4. The CDR3 protein is CASRGQQETQYF. Written as DNA, the CDR3 is TGTGCCTCCAGGGGGCAGCAAGAGACCCAGTACTTC.

The CDR3 DNA reads as TGCAGCGTTGGGGGGGCAGGGGGACAGCCCCAGCATTTT. Amino acids: CSVGGAGGQPQHF. This rearrangement joins TRBV29-1 to TRBJ1-5, with 7 bases matching TRBD1. Trimming removed 4 bases from V and 7 bases from J; junction bases left unmatched: 7. The CDR3 totals 13 residues. The germline gives CDR1 SQVTM, CDR2 ANQGSEA.